The T cell receptor beta chain under discussion was sequenced for a study of blood T cell repertoires in COVID-19. The participants were between roughly 18 and 100 years old and came from roughly 24 US areas. Per the original data handling: Scientists estimated how many nucleated cells there were by amplifying reference gene primers. Sequencing was performed with immunoSEQ multiplex PCR; in TCRdb, only in-frame clones are kept and a portion is missing. Clone size and the V and J calls come from that table; the DNA yielded D and trimming. The sample has 130,000 to 150,000 clones; about 80% are singletons. This receptor was identified in a man in his forties or fifties who had recovered from COVID-19. Input material: PBMCs or T cells enriched from blood (not recorded which).

The CDR3 protein is CARSLAARGSLNEKLFF. The CDR3 DNA reads TGTGCCAGAAGCTTAGCGGCCAGGGGGTCCCTTAATGAAAAACTGTTTTTT. This chain links TRBV7-5 with TRBJ1-4; the table names TRBD1, a call not compared with the DNA. TRBV7-5 is listed as a pseudogene. The CDR3 covers 17 residues.